The 9 T cell receptor beta chains presented below share a single source sample, sequenced in a study of T cells expressing NK-cell markers. TCRdb re-called the 5' RACE reads and shows each CDR3 protein once, DNA omitted. Its clone listing holds about 460,000 distinct CDR3 sequences. Sequenced sample: blood T cells: a sorted CD56 or NKG2C T cell subset, CD4+ or CD8+ T cells, or bulk PBMC T cells (not recorded which). The receptors originated from a woman aged 45-65 years in good health.

This chain's CDR3 is CASSQGSGAPQTYEQYF. The chain links TRBV4-2 to TRBJ2-7; TCRdb picks TRBD2, but there is no DNA to check that call. The CDR3 sequence is 17 residues long. The germline V gene encodes CDR1 LGHNA and CDR2 YNFKEQ.

The V gene is TRBV2, the J gene TRBJ1-4; there is no DNA to check the TCRdb D call of TRBD1. The CDR3 is 12 residues long. Per germline, CDR1 SNHLY and CDR2 FYNNEI. The CDR3 here is CASSEQDGAGFF.

The chain is built from TRBV5-1 and TRBJ2-3; TCRdb designates TRBD1, a call that cannot be tested without DNA. The CDR3 spans 15 residues. CDR1 SGHRS and CDR2 YFSETQ come from the germline V gene. CDR3 protein: CASSLVGQLTDTQYF.

The rearrangement links TRBV11-3 to TRBJ2-3. Germline V gives CDR1 SGHNT, CDR2 YENEEA. CDR3 length: 19 residues. The CDR3: CASSSDPILTPRFTDTQYF.

This sequence joins TRBV9 and TRBJ1-1; no DNA is available, so the TRBD1 call from TCRdb remains unchecked. Germline V gene lookup returns CDR1 SGDLS and CDR2 YYNGEE. This CDR3 spans 15 amino acids. The CDR3 reads CASSVGGPLNTEAFF.

The chain couples TRBV27 to TRBJ1-2; TCRdb picks TRBD1, but there is no DNA to check that call. Germline CDR1 MNHEY, CDR2 SMNVEV (reference sequence). There are 13 residues in the CDR3. This chain's CDR3 is CASSLEGGQGYTF.

The CDR3 is CASSYLAGTEAFF. The chain carries TRBV6-5 and TRBJ1-1. This CDR3 contains 13 residues. Germline-derived CDR1 and CDR2 are MNHEY and SVGAGI.

J is TRBJ1-4 and V is TRBV12-3 or TRBV12-4; checking the TCRdb D call of TRBD1 is not possible without DNA. The CDR3 consists of 16 residues. CDR3 residues: CASSLSYDRSNEKLFF.

V is TRBV12-3 or TRBV12-4 and J is TRBJ2-1; with no DNA, the TCRdb D assignment of TRBD1 cannot be verified. The CDR3 contains 13 residues. The CDR3 loop is CASSLGGGTEQFF.